These 5 T cell receptor beta chains were sequenced from one sample in a study of response to subunit inactivated influenza vaccine. MiXCR was run by TCRdb on the RT-PCR reads, yielding one entry per CDR3 protein. The table has about 830,000 distinct CDR3 sequences, around 18% seen once; the top ten hold approximately 11%. The starting material was PBMCs from blood, obtained roughly 5 days after vaccination. The receptor source for this set is a man in his fifties who received an inactivated influenza vaccine.

This rearrangement joins TRBV4-3 to TRBJ1-3; the D is unclear. Germline V gives CDR1 LGHNA, CDR2 YSLEER. The CDR3 consists of 15 residues. The V end lost 5 bases, the J end lost 0 bases, and 11 bases lay between the germline ends. The CDR3 loop reads CASSATWTSGNTIYF. The CDR3 bases are TGCGCCAGCAGCGCCACATGGACCTCTGGAAACACCATATATTTT.

The J gene is TRBJ2-2, the V gene TRBV29-1, with 7 bases fitting TRBD1. The CDR3 length is 14 residues. Germline-derived CDR1 and CDR2 are SQVTM and ANQGSEA. After removal of 2 bases from V and 4 bases from J, the junction contained 4 bases not matched to a gene. The CDR3, as DNA: TGCAGCGTTGAAAAGGGGGCTGGCACCGGGGAGCTGTTTTTT. Protein sequence: CSVEKGAGTGELFF.

This clonotype came up a few times. The rearrangement uses TRBV10-3 and TRBJ2-7; tentatively, D is TRBD1 (6 bases). From germline, CDR1 is ENHRY and CDR2 SYGVKD. V lost 2 bases to trimming and J lost 1 base, with 9 bases between them. CDR3 length: 14 residues. The CDR3 coding sequence is TGTGCCATCAGTGAGACAGGGAATTCCTACGAGCAGTACTTC. Protein sequence: CAISETGNSYEQYF.

The rearrangement joins TRBV20-1 to TRBJ1-1; TRBD1 agrees at 9 bases. Trimming cost V 5 bases and J 3 bases; bases outside gene matches: 7. The CDR3 has 14 residues. CDR1 and CDR2 from the germline V gene are DFQATT and SNEGSKA (reference sequence). This chain's CDR3 is CSALTGGADTEAFF. The CDR3 bases are TGCAGTGCTCTTACAGGGGGCGCTGACACTGAAGCTTTCTTT.

Here the CDR3 DNA reads TGTGCCAGCAGCCAAGAATGGCTAGAGGGGGAGACCCAGTACTTC. This translates into CASSQEWLEGETQYF. This chain uses TRBV4-2 with TRBJ2-5; D possibly matches TRBD1 or TRBD2 (5 bases each). V gave up 0 bases and J gave up 5 bases, with 13 bases separating them. Germline values: CDR1 LGHNA, CDR2 YNFKEQ. The length of the CDR3 is 15 residues.